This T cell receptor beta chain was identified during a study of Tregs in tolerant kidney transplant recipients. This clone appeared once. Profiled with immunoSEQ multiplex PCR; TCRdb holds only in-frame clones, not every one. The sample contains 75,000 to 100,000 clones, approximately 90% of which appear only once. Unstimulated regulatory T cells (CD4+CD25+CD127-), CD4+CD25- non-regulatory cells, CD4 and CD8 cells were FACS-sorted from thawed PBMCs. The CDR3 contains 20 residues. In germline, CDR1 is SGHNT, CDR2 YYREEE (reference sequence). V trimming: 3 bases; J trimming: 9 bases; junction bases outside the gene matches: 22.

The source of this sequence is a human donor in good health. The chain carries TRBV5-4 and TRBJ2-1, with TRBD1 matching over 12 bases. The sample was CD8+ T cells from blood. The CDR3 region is CASSYDRDRGREGLRGEQFF. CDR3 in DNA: TGTGCCAGCAGCTACGACCGGGACAGGGGGCGGGAGGGCCTTAGGGGTGAGCAGTTCTTC.